Each of the 31 T cell receptor beta chains below was sequenced from the same sample in a study of shared clonotypes between healthy human individuals. Assay used: immunoSEQ multiplex PCR; TCRdb lists only in-frame clones, some missing. The sample contains 300,000 to 400,000 clones, over 70% of which appear only once. Sequencing input: memory CD4+ T cells sorted from blood. This sample's subset: CD45RA-negative fraction. These receptor sequences come from a man aged 25 to 40 in good health.

The chain carries TRBV4-3 and TRBJ2-5; 8 nucleotides agree with TRBD2. Germline lookup yields CDR1 LGHNA and CDR2 YSLEER. This CDR3 comprises 14 residues. With V trimmed by 4 bases and J by 13 bases, 14 bases remained unmatched. CDR3 in DNA: TGCGCCAGCAGCCCATCCGGGACTAGGGAACGTTTGTACTTC. It translates to CASSPSGTRERLYF.

This sequence joins TRBV7-2 and TRBJ2-1, with D unresolved. With 1 base removed from V and 5 bases from J, the gap between germline ends came to 9 bases. This CDR3 has 14 amino acids. CDR1 and CDR2 (germline): SGHTA, FQGNSA. The CDR3 region has the DNA TGTGCCAGCAGCTTAGGATTGTCCAACAATGAGCAGTTCTTC. Its protein product is CASSLGLSNNEQFF.

This clone has a handful of counts. This chain links TRBV6-6 with TRBJ2-7, with a tentative D call TRBD2 (6 bases). Germline V lookup: CDR1 MNHNY, CDR2 SVGAGI (reference sequence). The CDR3 is made up of 13 amino acids. The V and J ends lost 2 bases and 5 bases respectively, with 10 bases between them. This chain's CDR3 is CASSYPGRDEQYF. In DNA, the CDR3 is TGTGCCAGCAGTTACCCCGGGAGAGACGAGCAGTACTTC.

This clone has at least ten counts. This rearrangement joins TRBV9 to TRBJ2-7, with D uncertain. This CDR3 region has 16 residues. The ends were cut back, 0 bases at V and 2 bases at J, with 15 bases in the middle. Looked up from germline, CDR1 is SGDLS and CDR2 is YYNGEE. The CDR3 loop reads CASSVAARSRAYEQYF. As DNA, the CDR3 is TGTGCCAGCAGCGTAGCTGCACGGTCCCGAGCCTACGAGCAGTACTTC.

J is TRBJ1-4 and V is TRBV2; the D is unclear. This CDR3 has 15 residues. V gave up 7 bases and J gave up 8 bases, with 20 bases separating them. Germline loops: CDR1 SNHLY, CDR2 FYNNEI. CDR3 region: CASIPDAVGKEKLFF. The CDR3, as DNA: TGTGCCAGCATCCCAGACGCAGTTGGGAAAGAAAAACTGTTTTTT.

This clone was observed many times. The chain recombines TRBV23-1 with TRBJ2-1, with D possibly matching TRBD2 (5 bases). TRBV23-1 is classed as an ORF, of uncertain function. This CDR3 is 15 amino acids long. Trimming removed 0 bases at V and 7 bases at J, with 13 bases between. CDR3 residues: CASSQSDGIKNEQFF. The CDR3 DNA follows: TGCGCCAGCAGTCAATCGGACGGGATAAAGAATGAGCAGTTCTTC.

J is TRBJ1-2 and V is TRBV7-9; D is uncertain. The CDR3 length is 17 residues. CDR1 is SEHNR and CDR2 is FQNEAQ in the germline V gene (reference sequence). The V end was cut by 6 bases, the J end by 6 bases, with 26 bases between. CDR3 region: CASSSTSSPVARDGYTF. The CDR3 DNA sequence: TGTGCCAGCAGTTCTACCTCCAGCCCCGTTGCAAGGGATGGCTACACCTTC.

This clone was detected only a few times. The chain has TRBV6-1 and TRBJ2-4; D possibly uses TRBD1 or TRBD2 (6 bases each). Trimming stripped 3 bases from V and 6 bases from J, with 18 bases between. This CDR3 has 16 residues. Germline V gene sequence: CDR1 MNHNS, CDR2 SASEGT. CDR3 coding DNA: TGTGCCAGCAGTGATTCTTTTAGGGGGGAGGCAAACATTCAGTACTTC. Translated, it gives CASSDSFRGEANIQYF.

The V call is TRBV19, the J call TRBJ1-5, with D perhaps matching TRBD1 (6 bases). V lost 10 bases and J 0 bases, leaving 13 bases between the germline ends. In germline, CDR1 is LNHDA, CDR2 SQIVND (reference sequence). The CDR3 has 14 amino acids. CDR3 DNA sequence: TGTGCCACCCAGGACAGTTATAGCAATCAGCCCCAGCATTTT. Its protein is CATQDSYSNQPQHF.

The table lists this clone with many counts. Other nucleotide sequences in the sample specify the same CDR3. V is TRBV29-1 and J is TRBJ1-5, with no clear D. The CDR3 sequence is 13 residues long. Looked up from germline, CDR1 is SQVTM and CDR2 is ANQGSEA. V was pared by 5 bases and J by 0 bases, with 8 bases between. CDR3 in DNA: TGCAGCGTTAGAGATAATAGCAATCAGCCCCAGCATTTT. Translating gives CSVRDNSNQPQHF.

This sequence joins TRBV5-1 and TRBJ2-3, with 13 bases fitting TRBD2. With 4 bases clipped from V and 5 bases from J, the junction kept 7 bases outside the gene matches. Germline lookup yields CDR1 SGHRS and CDR2 YFSETQ. The length of the CDR3 is 16 residues. The CDR3 loop is CASSPGLAGIRDTQYF. As DNA, the CDR3 is TGCGCCAGCAGCCCGGGACTAGCGGGAATCAGAGATACGCAGTATTTT.

The table lists this clone with a count of one. This chain links TRBV5-1 with TRBJ2-5; TRBD1 matches 10 bases. Looked up from germline, CDR1 is SGHRS and CDR2 is YFSETQ. The CDR3 length is 14 residues. The trim removed 4 bases at V and 5 bases at J, leaving 5 bases unmatched. The CDR3 DNA reads TGCGCCAGCAGCGACGGGACAGGGGACGAGACCCAGTACTTC. It translates to CASSDGTGDETQYF.

This clone was counted between two and nine times. The V gene is TRBV19, the J gene TRBJ2-1; unclear D gene. V dropped 3 bases and J dropped 2 bases, with 14 bases sitting between them. This CDR3 spans 16 amino acids. Germline CDR1 and CDR2: LNHDA and SQIVND (reference sequence). As DNA, the CDR3 is TGTGCCAGTAGTATCGGATTAGACGAACCCTACAATGAGCAGTTCTTC. Translation: CASSIGLDEPYNEQFF. Full variable domain (outside the CDR3, taken from reference TRBV19 and TRBJ2-1): DGGITQSPKYLFRKEGQNVTLSCEQNLNHDAMYWYRQDPGQGLRLIYYSQIVNDFQKGDIAEGYSVSREKKESFPLTVTSAQKNPTAFYLCASSIGLDEPYNEQFFGPGTRLTVL.

The rearrangement links TRBV5-5 to TRBJ2-7, with D perhaps matching TRBD1 (6 bases). The CDR3 loop spans 15 amino acids. The V end was cut by 0 bases, the J end by 4 bases, with 14 bases between. Germline assignment: CDR1 SGHKS and CDR2 YYEKEE (reference sequence). The CDR3 bases are TGTGCCAGCAGCTTGGGTCAGGGGACAAGGTACGAGCAGTACTTC. Its protein product is CASSLGQGTRYEQYF. Full variable domain (rest looked up from reference TRBV5-5 and TRBJ2-7): DAGVTQSPTHLIKTRGQQVTLRCSPISGHKSVSWYQQVLGQGPQFIFQYYEKEERGRGNFPDRFSARQFPNYSSELNVNALLLGDSALYLCASSLGQGTRYEQYFGPGTRLTVT.

V is TRBV4-3 and J is TRBJ2-7, with a weak D call TRBD1 (6 bases). Germline V CDR1 and CDR2: LGHNA, YSLEER. This CDR3 comprises 14 residues. Trimming stripped 4 bases from V and 1 base from J, with 11 bases between. CDR3 coding DNA: TGCGCCAGCAGCCCGGGACACTCTTCCTACGAGCAGTACTTC. Translating gives CASSPGHSSYEQYF.

The chain couples TRBV4-3 to TRBJ2-5; D ambiguous. The DNA end lines up better with TRBJ2-7; the J call may be wrong. This CDR3 spans 15 amino acids. The V gene's germline CDR1 is LGHNA and CDR2 YSLEER. The CDR3 DNA sequence: TGCGCCAGCAGCCAAGAGGTTTGGGGATCCTACGAGCAGTACTTC. Its translation is CASSQEVWGSYEQYF.

The J gene is TRBJ1-1, the V gene TRBV2, with D unresolved. V lost 6 bases and J lost 1, with 9 bases in between. The CDR3 consists of 13 residues. From germline, CDR1 is SNHLY and CDR2 FYNNEI. The CDR3 DNA sequence: TGTGCCAGCAGACCAGACGCGAACACTGAAGCTTTCTTT. It codes for CASRPDANTEAFF.

The genes are TRBV6-6 and TRBJ1-5; 8 bases line up with TRBD1. The ends lost 2 bases at V and 2 bases at J; junction bases unmatched: 2. This CDR3 is 15 amino acids long. CDR1 and CDR2 (germline): MNHNY, SVGAGI (reference sequence). The CDR3 nucleotides read TGTGCCAGCAGTTACACAGGGGGTGGCAATCAGCCCCAGCATTTT. Amino acids: CASSYTGGGNQPQHF.

This clone was seen a single time. The chain joins TRBV30 to TRBJ1-3; D is possibly TRBD1 (5 bases). V was cut by 4 bases and J by 3 bases, with 22 bases left in between. The CDR3 loop spans 17 amino acids. The V gene's germline CDR1 is GTSNPN and CDR2 SVGIG (reference sequence). CDR3: CAWILPSLGAGGNTIYF. In DNA form, the CDR3 reads TGTGCCTGGATTCTCCCTTCGCTTGGGGCGGGTGGAAACACCATATATTTT.

The chain carries TRBV7-6 and TRBJ2-1, with D maybe TRBD2 (5 bases). Germline values: CDR1 SGHVS, CDR2 FNYEAQ. Trimming took off 4 bases at V and 13 bases at J, with 11 bases between the two ends. The CDR3 length is 11 residues. The CDR3 region has the DNA TGTGCCAGCAGCTCGTCGGGATCCCAGTTCTTC. It yields the protein CASSSSGSQFF.

The chain is built from TRBV19 and TRBJ1-1; D may be TRBD1 (6 bases). This CDR3 is 14 amino acids long. V lost 5 bases and J 0 bases, leaving 10 bases between the germline ends. Germline V lookup: CDR1 LNHDA, CDR2 SQIVND (reference sequence). CDR3 amino acids: CASSGTLLNTEAFF. For the CDR3, the DNA is TGTGCCAGTAGTGGGACACTCCTGAACACTGAAGCTTTCTTT.

J is TRBJ1-5 and V is TRBV19; 10 nucleotides agree with TRBD1. This CDR3 contains 15 residues. With 6 bases clipped from V and 3 bases from J, the junction kept 5 bases outside the gene matches. Germline lookup yields CDR1 LNHDA and CDR2 SQIVND (reference sequence). The CDR3: CASSRQGAVNQPQHF. The CDR3 region has the DNA TGTGCCAGTAGCCGACAGGGGGCAGTCAATCAGCCCCAGCATTTT. Combining the CDR3 with reference TRBV19 and TRBJ1-5 gives the whole variable domain DGGITQSPKYLFRKEGQNVTLSCEQNLNHDAMYWYRQDPGQGLRLIYYSQIVNDFQKGDIAEGYSVSREKKESFPLTVTSAQKNPTAFYLCASSRQGAVNQPQHFGDGTRLSIL.

V and J are TRBV18 and TRBJ1-5; tentative D call: TRBD1 (5 bases). The V end was cut by 2 bases, the J end by 7 bases, with 15 bases between. The germline V gene encodes CDR1 KGHSH and CDR2 LQKENI. CDR3 size: 15 residues. Written as DNA, the CDR3 is TGTGCCAGCTCACCAAGTAGGGTAGCAGGGCAGCCCCAGCATTTT. Protein: CASSPSRVAGQPQHF. Full variable domain (missing parts from reference TRBV18 and TRBJ1-5): NAGVMQNPRHLVRRRGQEARLRCSPMKGHSHVYWYRQLPEEGLKFMVYLQKENIIDESGMPKERFSAEFPKEGPSILRIQQVVRGDSAAYFCASSPSRVAGQPQHFGDGTRLSIL.

V usage is TRBV14 and J usage is TRBJ1-1, with TRBD1 matching 10 bases. V was pared by 4 bases and J by 7 bases, with 3 bases of the junction left unmatched. This CDR3 comprises 13 residues. Germline V lookup: CDR1 SGHDN, CDR2 FVKESK. The CDR3 DNA follows: TGTGCCAGCAGCCTAAGGACAGGGGGTGAAGCTTTCTTT. Translated, it gives CASSLRTGGEAFF.

The chain employs TRBV12-5 and TRBJ2-3; D not resolved. The ends were cut back, 4 bases at V and 7 bases at J, with 6 bases in the middle. The CDR3 is 11 amino acids. Germline CDR1 LGHNT, CDR2 FRNRAP. The CDR3 here is CASGSFNTQYF. The CDR3 DNA is TGTGCTAGTGGTTCCTTCAATACGCAGTATTTT.

This clone was counted only a few times. The V gene is TRBV2, the J gene TRBJ1-2; possible D gene TRBD1, 6 bases. Germline V lookup: CDR1 SNHLY, CDR2 FYNNEI. The CDR3 covers 15 residues. V gave up 2 bases and J gave up 3 bases, with 13 bases separating them. The CDR3 loop reads CASSEQGFGDYGYTF. The CDR3 bases are TGTGCCAGCAGTGAACAGGGGTTTGGTGACTATGGCTACACCTTC.

The rearrangement joins TRBV4-1 to TRBJ2-3, with a possible D match to TRBD1 (6 bases). Germline V lookup: CDR1 MGHRA, CDR2 YSYEKL. Trimming removed 5 bases from V and 1 base from J, with 13 bases in between. The CDR3 spans 15 residues. The chain's CDR3 is CASSETRTGTDTQYF. The CDR3 DNA sequence: TGCGCCAGCAGCGAAACGAGGACAGGCACAGATACGCAGTATTTT.

The chain is built from TRBV11-2 and TRBJ2-5, with D possibly TRBD1 on 8 matching bases. V lost 0 bases, J lost 6 bases, and 17 bases lay in between. Germline V lookup: CDR1 SGHAT, CDR2 FQNNGV. The CDR3 consists of 16 residues. CDR3 in amino acids: CASSLEGRGREKTQYF. CDR3 in DNA: TGTGCCAGCAGCTTAGAGGGCAGGGGGCGGGAGAAGACCCAGTACTTC.

The chain is built from TRBV19 and TRBJ2-5; D tentatively reads TRBD1 or TRBD2 (6 bases each). The CDR3 contains 14 residues. Germline CDR1 LNHDA, CDR2 SQIVND (reference sequence). V was pared by 3 bases and J by 5 bases, with 13 bases between. The CDR3: CASSITGARETQYF. The CDR3, as DNA: TGTGCCAGTAGTATCACGGGGGCAAGGGAGACCCAGTACTTC. The variable domain in full, with the rest retrieved from reference TRBV19 and TRBJ2-5, is DGGITQSPKYLFRKEGQNVTLSCEQNLNHDAMYWYRQDPGQGLRLIYYSQIVNDFQKGDIAEGYSVSREKKESFPLTVTSAQKNPTAFYLCASSITGARETQYFGPGTRLLVL.

CDR3: CASGLGGTDTQYF. The CDR3 bases are TGCGCCAGCGGACTAGGAGGCACAGATACGCAGTATTTT. This sequence joins TRBV5-1 and TRBJ2-3; 7 bases are shared with TRBD2. Trimming at V came to 7 bases and at J to 1 base, leaving 3 bases not matched to a gene. The CDR3 length is 13 residues. CDR1 is SGHRS, CDR2 YFSETQ, per germline.

This clone was observed at least ten times. The gene calls are TRBV7-2 and TRBJ2-2; no firm D call. CDR1 and CDR2 (germline): SGHTA, FQGNSA. The V gene lost 5 bases and the J gene lost 6 bases, with 7 bases spanning the gap. The CDR3 loop spans 12 amino acids. CDR3 sequence (DNA): TGTGCCAGCAGCCCCCCCGCCGGGGAGCTGTTTTTT. This sequence encodes CASSPPAGELFF. The full variable domain, in which reference TRBV7-2 and TRBJ2-2 provide the parts outside the CDR3, is GAGVSQSPSNKVTEKGKDVELRCDPISGHTALYWYRQSLGQGLEFLIYFQGNSAPDKSGLPSDRFSAERTGGSVSTLTIQRTQQEDSAVYLCASSPPAGELFFGEGSRLTVL.